This T cell receptor (beta chain) was recovered during a study (dated by TCRdb to between 2014 and 2017). About the investigation overall: The study tested whether tumor-infiltrating Tregs in breast cancer are recruited from blood Tregs or converted in situ from other CD4+ T cell subsets.

V and J are truncated by 1 base and 0 bases respectively, leaving an intervening sequence of 12 bases. The CDR3 runs 16 residues from the cysteine to the phenylalanine. The only DNA kept is the CDR3, 48 bases in frame from the first base. The CDR1 and CDR2 encoded by the germline V gene are MGHDK and SYGVNS. CD4+CD45RO+CD25- cells were isolated as memory CD4+ T cells. Tregs, naive and memory CD4+ T cells from tumor, blood and ipsilateral draining lymph nodes of a few breast cancer patients underwent full-length TCR alpha and beta sequencing. Tumor tissue and lymph nodes obtained by ipsilateral axillary dissection were perfused with PBS, cut into small pieces and digested using collagenase I and hyaluronidase. FACS confirmed that the sorted cell populations were more than 90% pure. Full-length TCR variable regions were amplified by 5' RACE PCR with constant-region reverse primers, followed by semi-nested PCR with Nested Universal Primer A. The ReliaPrep RNA Cell Miniprep System was used to extract total RNA, which was then reverse transcribed into 5'RACE-ready cDNA with the SMARTer RACE 5'/3' Kit. Multiplex adaptors were used to barcode full-length TCR alpha and beta libraries, and the barcoded libraries were sequenced on an Illumina MiSeq. As for the authors' bioinformatics: For each of nine subset-tissue groups, sequencing data from the five patients were pooled, and the groups were then compared using unsupervised clustering of TCR gene usage. The Morisita-Horn index was used to calculate repertoire similarity, with shared sequences weighted according to their contribution to each repertoire. TCRdb itself trimmed the public reads at Q25 with fastp, ran MiXCR and retained productive beta chains. Records with the same CDR3 protein are collapsed into one entry carrying the most frequent genes and DNA. TCRdb's processing, not the study's, gives the V and J calls here. Within this sample are 55,000 to 70,000 distinct CDR3 sequences, with about 28% of them counted one time only. The ten largest clones take up 3% to 4% of the sample.

The investigation overall reported the following: Tumor memory CD4+ T cell TCR gene usage clustered with blood and lymph node memory CD4+ cells and lymph node naive CD4+ cells. Validation in the larger cohort was restricted to a single TCR beta V-J rearrangement rather than whole repertoires. Tumor-infiltrating Treg TCR alpha and beta sequences overlapped most with tumor naive CD4+ T cells, then with blood naive CD4+ T cells.

On this clonotype itself: Its antigen remains undetermined. No base-level quality is on record; no much larger clone is a single base apart.

The chain links TRBV25-1 with TRBJ1-1; perhaps TRBD1 is the D gene, with 6 bases matching. The clonotype comes from a female donor with breast cancer. Material: tumor-infiltrating memory CD4+ T cells sorted from the breast tumor. The sample's cell subset or site, from its label and the paper: memory CD4+ T cells, CD4+CD45RO+CD25-. The CDR3 region reads CASSESVRGLNTEAFF. Read as DNA, the sequence is TGTGCCAGCAGTGAATCAGTCAGGGGCCTGAACACTGAAGCTTTCTTT.